These 16 T cell receptor beta chains were sequenced from one sample in a study of T cell responses to AZD1222 COVID-19 vaccine. TCRdb's table, derived via immunoSEQ multiplex PCR, lists solely in-frame clones and lacks some. The repertoire consists of fewer than 180,000 clones, with 94% occurring once and the leading ten covering roughly 1.3%. The specimen comprised peripheral blood, sampled on day 0 of AZD1222 vaccination. The receptors originated from an adult in good health.

This sequence joins TRBV23-1 and TRBJ1-6; D perhaps matches TRBD1 (5 bases). TRBV23-1 is given ORF status, its function remaining uncertain. The V end lost 1 base, the J end lost 9 bases, and 16 bases lay between the germline ends. This CDR3 is 16 amino acids long. The chain's CDR3 is CASSQFAGNIGSPLHF. CDR3 bases: TGCGCCAGCAGTCAATTTGCAGGGAACATCGGTTCACCCCTCCACTTT.

This clone appeared a single time. The chain joins TRBV6-5 to TRBJ1-1, with no clear D. This CDR3 has 13 residues. Trimming left V 6 bases short and J 0 bases short, with 8 bases between. CDR1 and CDR2 from the germline V gene are MNHEY and SVGAGI. The CDR3 here is CASRRVVNTEAFF. CDR3 bases: TGTGCCAGCAGGAGGGTTGTGAACACTGAAGCTTTCTTT.

The V gene is TRBV12-3 or TRBV12-4, the J gene TRBJ2-3; no definite D call. With 0 bases removed from V and 2 bases from J, the gap between germline ends came to 3 bases. The CDR3 extends over 13 amino acids. CDR3: CASSLADTDTQYF. The CDR3 DNA sequence: TGTGCCAGCAGTTTAGCGGACACAGATACGCAGTATTTT.

This sequence joins TRBV29-1 and TRBJ1-1; no firm D call. This CDR3 comprises 14 residues. Germline V gives CDR1 SQVTM, CDR2 ANQGSEA. V lost 1 base, J lost 1 base, and 10 bases lay in between. The CDR3: CSVEVFLRNTEAFF. The CDR3 nucleotides are TGCAGCGTTGAAGTGTTCTTACGGAACACTGAAGCTTTCTTT.

The chain has TRBV9 and TRBJ1-5; 7 bases map to TRBD1. The CDR3 loop spans 14 amino acids. Germline loops: CDR1 SGDLS, CDR2 YYNGEE. After removal of 0 bases from V and 7 bases from J, the junction contained 4 bases not matched to a gene. The CDR3 protein is CASSVGQGGQPQHF. CDR3 nucleotides: TGTGCCAGCAGCGTAGGGCAGGGGGGCCAGCCCCAGCATTTT.

CDR3 loop: CASSQNGYGNTGELFF. For the CDR3, the DNA is TGCGCCAGCAGCCAAAACGGGTATGGAAACACCGGGGAGCTGTTTTTT. The chain recombines TRBV4-1 with TRBJ2-2; D uncertain. This CDR3 spans 16 amino acids. Trimming took 2 bases from V and 2 from J, leaving 12 bases between them. CDR1 is MGHRA, CDR2 YSYEKL, per germline.

The chain links TRBV10-3 to TRBJ2-3; possible D gene TRBD1, 6 bases. The CDR3 has 13 amino acids. The germline V gene has CDR1 ENHRY and CDR2 SYGVKD. Trimming removed 6 bases from V and 5 bases from J, with 12 bases in between. The CDR3 protein is CAISTGTQDTQYF. The CDR3 coding sequence is TGTGCCATCAGCACAGGGACACAAGATACGCAGTATTTT.

This chain joins TRBV28 and TRBJ1-1; D might be TRBD1 (5 bases). Germline lookup yields CDR1 MDHEN and CDR2 SYDVKM. V gave up 4 bases and J gave up 2 bases, with 14 bases separating them. The CDR3 loop spans 15 amino acids. The CDR3 loop reads CASSYPTALNTEAFF. The CDR3 DNA sequence: TGTGCCAGCAGTTACCCGACAGCCCTCAACACTGAAGCTTTCTTT.

The rearrangement joins TRBV7-9 to TRBJ1-1; no clear D. Germline V gives CDR1 SEHNR, CDR2 FQNEAQ (reference sequence). V shed 2 bases and J shed 3 bases, with 13 bases lying between them. The CDR3 runs to 15 residues. The CDR3 nucleotides are TGTGCCAGCAGCTTAAGAACGGGTTCTTACACTGAAGCTTTCTTT. Its protein is CASSLRTGSYTEAFF. The variable domain in full, completed from reference TRBV7-9 and TRBJ1-1, reads DTGVSQNPRHKITKRGQNVTFRCDPISEHNRLYWYRQTLGQGPEFLTYFQNEAQLEKSRLLSDRFSAERPKGSFSTLEIQRTEQGDSAMYLCASSLRTGSYTEAFFGQGTRLTVV.

The chain links TRBV27 to TRBJ1-2; TRBD1 matches at 7 bases. Trimming removed 6 bases from V and 8 bases from J; junction bases left unmatched: 9. Per germline, CDR1 MNHEY and CDR2 SMNVEV (reference sequence). This CDR3 comprises 13 residues. CDR3 protein: CASRNTGAEGYTF. Here the CDR3 DNA reads TGTGCCAGCAGGAATACAGGGGCGGAAGGCTACACCTTC.

The chain recombines TRBV24-1 with TRBJ2-2; 8 bases line up with TRBD1. The V gene's germline CDR1 is KGHDR and CDR2 SFDVKD. The CDR3 loop spans 15 amino acids. The V segment lost 4 bases and the J segment 3 bases; nucleotides outside the gene matches: 3. CDR3 protein: CATSDRDRHTGELFF. The CDR3 coding sequence is TGTGCCACCAGTGACCGGGACAGGCACACCGGGGAGCTGTTTTTT.

The chain employs TRBV28 and TRBJ1-6, with TRBD1 as a possible D gene (6 bases). Germline loops: CDR1 MDHEN, CDR2 SYDVKM. The length of the CDR3 is 16 residues. Between the trimmed V and J ends, which lost 4 bases and 2 bases, there was a span of 12 bases. CDR3: CASSSGVMPYNSPLHF. In DNA, the CDR3 is TGTGCCAGCAGTTCAGGGGTTATGCCCTATAATTCACCCCTCCACTTT. Complete variable domain (other parts from reference TRBV28 and TRBJ1-6): DVKVTQSSRYLVKRTGEKVFLECVQDMDHENMFWYRQDPGLGLRLIYFSYDVKMKEKGDIPEGYSVSREKKERFSLILESASTNQTSMYLCASSSGVMPYNSPLHFGNGTRLTVT.

The rearrangement links TRBV24-1 to TRBJ1-2; no firm D call. In germline, CDR1 is KGHDR, CDR2 SFDVKD. The V and J ends lost 3 bases and 7 bases respectively, with 11 bases between them. The CDR3 covers 13 residues. This CDR3 reads CATSDRSGFGYTF. In DNA, the CDR3 is TGTGCCACCAGTGATCGATCGGGTTTTGGCTACACCTTC.

The chain couples TRBV7-8 to TRBJ2-5; D possibly corresponds to TRBD2 (5 bases). V lost 1 base, J lost 9 bases, and 12 bases lay in between. Germline-derived CDR1 and CDR2 are SGHVS and FQNEAQ. The CDR3 length is 13 residues. CDR3 sequence: CASSLGRFAAQYF. In DNA form, the CDR3 reads TGTGCCAGCAGCTTAGGGAGGTTCGCGGCCCAGTACTTC. Using reference TRBV7-8 and TRBJ2-5 for the parts outside the CDR3, the full variable domain is GAGVSQSPRYKVAKRGQDVALRCDPISGHVSLFWYQQALGQGPEFLTYFQNEAQLDKSGLPSDRFFAERPEGSVSTLKIQRTQQEDSAVYLCASSLGRFAAQYFGPGTRLLVL.

The rearrangement links TRBV5-1 to TRBJ1-2; 8 bases are a match to TRBD1. Per the germline V gene, CDR1 is SGHRS and CDR2 is YFSETQ. The length of the CDR3 is 14 residues. Losses at the gene ends were 0 bases for V and 7 bases for J; bases not matched to a gene: 5. CDR3 sequence (DNA): TGCGCCAGCAGCTTGGAAGCAGGGGGCCGTGGCTACACCTTC. Amino acids: CASSLEAGGRGYTF.

The rearrangement uses TRBV6-2 or TRBV6-3 and TRBJ1-5; no reliable D call. The germline gives CDR1 MNHEY, CDR2 SVGEGT. Between the trimmed V and J ends, which lost 0 bases and 6 bases, there was a span of 6 bases. The CDR3 is 13 residues long. The CDR3 protein is CASSYSGFQPQHF. In DNA form, the CDR3 reads TGTGCCAGCAGTTACTCTGGGTTTCAGCCCCAGCATTTT.